The present T cell receptor (beta chain) was sequenced within a study of healthy donors' naive CD4 and CD8 T cells. General study results and limits: Roughly 13% of CD4/CD8 propensity variance appeared explained by V, J and CDR3 charge.

For this clonotype: Its antigen is not identified.

Starting from around 500 ng of total RNA, TCR libraries were made with linear amplification. Authors' data handling: 5 healthy donors contributed 75,000 to 85,000 sequenced TCR alpha transcripts. A single record per CDR3 protein comes from TCRdb applying MiXCR to the reads. TCRdb's processing, not the study's, gives the V and J calls here. Of 150,000 to 200,000 distinct CDR3 sequences listed, under 85% are singletons. What was sequenced was naive CD4+ and CD8+ T cells sorted from blood, pooled from several donors. This TCR derives from a pool of human donors in good health; the sample pools cells from several healthy donors.

CDR3 sequence (DNA): TGCAGCGTTGGGAACTGGAGGGCCGGGGAGCTGTTTTTT. Amino acid sequence: CSVGNWRAGELFF. V gene TRBV29-1 combines with J gene TRBJ2-2; tentatively, D is TRBD2 (6 bases). The CDR3 runs to 13 residues. Trimming stripped 4 bases from V and 6 bases from J, with 12 bases between. Germline V gene lookup returns CDR1 SQVTM and CDR2 ANQGSEA.